One sample yielded the 31 T cell receptor beta chains listed below, sequenced in a study of regulatory T cells in long-lasting Graves disease. Time point noted: persistent/refractory GD, antithyroid drugs over 5 years with positive TRAb. RNA isolated from PBMCs was used to make the TCR library. Construction of the TCR beta libraries employed iRepertoire HTBI primers in conjunction with Arm-PCR of CDR3 regions. TCRdb reprocessed the multiplex PCR reads with MiXCR, giving one entry per CDR3 protein. The profile shows fewer than 400,000 distinct CDR3 sequences, around 19% of them singletons. The material was peripheral blood mononuclear cells (PBMCs), obtained when the disease was refractory, from a patient treated with antithyroid drugs. These receptors all stem from a female donor with Graves disease.

In its sample, this clonotype was seen a few times. V is TRBV5-1 and J is TRBJ2-4; 9 nucleotides line up with TRBD1. The CDR3 is 14 amino acids. J lost 6 bases, V lost 4 bases, and 5 bases had no gene match. Per the germline V gene, CDR1 is SGHRS and CDR2 is YFSETQ. The CDR3 is CASSQGQGINIQYF. The CDR3 DNA reads as TGCGCCAGCAGCCAAGGACAGGGGATAAACATTCAGTACTTC.

The V gene is TRBV7-9, the J gene TRBJ2-7; TRBD1 matches 8 bases. Germline lookup yields CDR1 SEHNR and CDR2 FQNEAQ (reference sequence). The length of the CDR3 is 14 residues. Germline trimming cut 7 bases from V and 2 bases from J; bases unmatched to any gene: 7. The CDR3 sequence: CASTSLDRAYEQYF. The CDR3 region has the DNA TGTGCCAGCACCTCCTTGGACAGGGCCTACGAGCAGTACTTC.

This clonotype was found many times. The J gene is TRBJ1-4, the V gene TRBV18; D is perhaps TRBD1 (6 bases). Germline lookup yields CDR1 KGHSH and CDR2 LQKENI. The CDR3 runs to 16 residues. The ends were cut back, 2 bases at V and 8 bases at J, with 18 bases in the middle. DNA for the CDR3: TGTGCCAGCTCACCATCCCACCAAAGGGGGTTGGAAAAACTGTTTTTT. It specifies CASSPSHQRGLEKLFF.

The CDR3 nucleotides read TGTGCCAGCAGTCCTAGGGGGAATGGCTATGGCTACACCTTC. Translated, it gives CASSPRGNGYGYTF. The chain has TRBV12-3 or TRBV12-4 and TRBJ1-2; weak D call: TRBD1 (6 bases). The CDR3 is 14 amino acids. The V end was cut by 5 bases, the J end by 4 bases, with 14 bases between.

The chain employs TRBV4-1 and TRBJ2-5; a weak D match, TRBD1 (6 bases). CDR1 MGHRA and CDR2 YSYEKL come from the germline V gene. This CDR3 contains 15 residues. V gave up 1 base and J gave up 5 bases, with 14 bases separating them. The CDR3 protein is CASSQGTAARETQYF. In DNA, the CDR3 is TGCGCCAGCAGCCAAGGGACAGCGGCACGTGAGACCCAGTACTTC.

This clonotype was seen more than once but under ten times. This chain connects TRBV2 to TRBJ2-2; 8 bases map to TRBD1. Germline loops: CDR1 SNHLY, CDR2 FYNNEI. With 6 bases clipped from V and 2 bases from J, the junction kept 5 bases outside the gene matches. The CDR3 consists of 15 residues. For the CDR3, the DNA is TGTGCCAGCAGAGACGACAGGGGTAACACCGGGGAGCTGTTTTTT. Residues: CASRDDRGNTGELFF. The variable domain in full, completed from reference TRBV2 and TRBJ2-2, reads EPEVTQTPSHQVTQMGQEVILRCVPISNHLYFYWYRQILGQKVEFLVSFYNNEISEKSEIFDDQFSVERPDGSNFTLKIRSTKLEDSAMYFCASRDDRGNTGELFFGEGSRLTVL.

This clonotype has ten or more counts. The rearrangement links TRBV7-9 to TRBJ2-4; TRBD2 aligns across 10 bases. The CDR3 consists of 16 residues. The germline V gene encodes CDR1 SEHNR and CDR2 FQNEAQ (reference sequence). Trimming cost V 4 bases and J 5 bases; bases outside gene matches: 8. The CDR3 region has the DNA TGTGCCAGCAGCTCCTTACTAGCGGGACCTCAAAACATTCAGTACTTC. As protein: CASSSLLAGPQNIQYF.

This clonotype was observed a handful of times. The V gene is TRBV6-1, the J gene TRBJ2-5; 12 bases are a match to TRBD2. Per the germline V gene, CDR1 is MNHNS and CDR2 is SASEGT. This CDR3 contains 15 residues. The V and J ends lost 4 bases and 3 bases, in that order; junction bases with no gene match: 3. CDR3 amino acids: CASSGGLAGKETQYF. The CDR3 nucleotides are TGTGCCAGCAGTGGCGGACTAGCGGGGAAAGAGACCCAGTACTTC.

Ten or more counts support this clonotype. The V gene is TRBV19, the J gene TRBJ1-1; no definite D call. In germline, CDR1 is LNHDA, CDR2 SQIVND (reference sequence). The V and J ends lost 1 base and 7 bases respectively, with 10 bases between them. The CDR3 totals 13 residues. The CDR3 nucleotides are TGTGCCAGTAGTATAGGACTAGGTTTTGAAGCTTTCTTT. This translates into CASSIGLGFEAFF.

This clonotype was seen at least ten times. The rearrangement uses TRBV30 and TRBJ1-4, with D possibly matching TRBD1 (5 bases). Germline-derived CDR1 and CDR2 are GTSNPN and SVGIG (reference sequence). The CDR3 runs to 15 residues. V lost 4 bases, J lost 4 bases, and 16 bases lay in between. CDR3 amino acids: CAWTHGDGINEKLFF. The CDR3 DNA is TGTGCCTGGACCCACGGGGACGGCATTAATGAAAAACTGTTTTTT. Full variable domain (rest looked up from reference TRBV30 and TRBJ1-4): SQTIHQWPATLVQPVGSPLSLECTVEGTSNPNLYWYRQAAGRGLQLLFYSVGIGQISSEVPQNLSASRPQDRQFILSSKKLLLSDSGFYLCAWTHGDGINEKLFFGSGTQLSVL.

This chain uses TRBV19 with TRBJ1-2; no firm D call. V lost 7 bases to trimming and J lost 2 bases, with 14 bases between them. This CDR3 comprises 14 residues. Germline values: CDR1 LNHDA, CDR2 SQIVND (reference sequence). The CDR3 is CASTPKGVNYGYTF. CDR3 DNA sequence: TGTGCCAGTACCCCAAAGGGAGTGAACTATGGCTACACCTTC.

Only a few counts were recorded for this clonotype. The V gene is TRBV5-1, the J gene TRBJ1-1; the D is unclear. Trimming took 1 base from V and 8 from J, leaving 9 bases between them. The germline V gene encodes CDR1 SGHRS and CDR2 YFSETQ. CDR3 length: 12 residues. This chain's CDR3 is CASSLSGYEAFF. CDR3 DNA: TGCGCCAGCAGCTTGTCGGGGTACGAAGCTTTCTTT. Full variable domain (rest looked up from reference TRBV5-1 and TRBJ1-1): KAGVTQTPRYLIKTRGQQVTLSCSPISGHRSVSWYQQTPGQGLQFLFEYFSETQRNKGNFPGRFSGRQFSNSRSEMNVSTLELGDSALYLCASSLSGYEAFFGQGTRLTVV.

This clonotype was counted only a few times. The chain has TRBV19 and TRBJ2-7, with 7 bases matching TRBD1. V lost 1 base to trimming and J lost 6 bases; unmatched junction nucleotides: 9. CDR3 length: 15 amino acids. Germline V gene data show CDR1 as LNHDA and CDR2 as SQIVND (reference sequence). CDR3 sequence: CASSIAAGGRGEQYF. CDR3 nucleotide sequence: TGTGCCAGTAGTATAGCCGCAGGGGGTCGGGGCGAGCAGTACTTC. Variable domain in full (rest from reference TRBV19 and TRBJ2-7): DGGITQSPKYLFRKEGQNVTLSCEQNLNHDAMYWYRQDPGQGLRLIYYSQIVNDFQKGDIAEGYSVSREKKESFPLTVTSAQKNPTAFYLCASSIAAGGRGEQYFGPGTRLTVT.

This clonotype turned up a few times. This sequence joins TRBV7-9 and TRBJ2-5; 14 nucleotides align to TRBD2. CDR1 and CDR2 (germline): SEHNR, FQNEAQ (reference sequence). The CDR3 is 21 residues long. With V trimmed by 0 bases and J by 1 base, 13 bases remained unmatched. CDR3 DNA sequence: TGTGCCAGCAGCTTAGCCCTGGGACTAGCGGGGGCTCCGCTGGCCCAAGAGACCCAGTACTTC. Residues: CASSLALGLAGAPLAQETQYF.

Many counts were recorded for this clonotype. J is TRBJ1-1 and V is TRBV2, with D possibly being TRBD1 (6 bases). The germline CDR1 and CDR2 sequences are SNHLY and FYNNEI. The ends were cut back, 8 bases at V and 5 bases at J, with 15 bases in the middle. The CDR3 contains 13 residues. CDR3 in amino acids: CASGDRKETEAFF. The CDR3 DNA sequence: TGTGCCAGCGGAGACAGGAAGGAGACTGAAGCTTTCTTT.

This clonotype came up a few times. V usage is TRBV19 and J usage is TRBJ1-5, with a possible D match to TRBD1 (6 bases). The V gene lost 1 base and the J gene lost 9 bases, with 19 bases spanning the gap. Germline V gene data show CDR1 as LNHDA and CDR2 as SQIVND (reference sequence). The CDR3 sequence is 16 residues long. The CDR3 DNA is TGTGCCAGTAGTATAGTTCGGGACATAGAACTGGGGCCCCAGCATTTT. Its translation is CASSIVRDIELGPQHF. Complete variable domain (other parts from reference TRBV19 and TRBJ1-5): DGGITQSPKYLFRKEGQNVTLSCEQNLNHDAMYWYRQDPGQGLRLIYYSQIVNDFQKGDIAEGYSVSREKKESFPLTVTSAQKNPTAFYLCASSIVRDIELGPQHFGDGTRLSIL.

As concerns this clonotype: Compared with germline, one end of the junction differs, possibly owing to a read error. The genes are TRBV10-3 and TRBJ1-5; D may be TRBD1 (5 bases). Germline CDR1 reads ENHRY; CDR2 reads SYGVKD. There are 15 residues in the CDR3. Here the CDR3 reads CAIRESEGFNQPQHF. In DNA form, the CDR3 reads TGTGCCATCCGTGAGTCCGAGGGGTTCAATCAGCCCCAGCATTTT.

This clonotype was detected ten times or more. The rearrangement links TRBV29-1 to TRBJ2-6, with a tentative D call TRBD1 (6 bases). The CDR3 has 13 amino acids. The V gene's germline CDR1 is SQVTM and CDR2 ANQGSEA. Trimming took 6 bases from V and 4 from J, leaving 10 bases between them. The CDR3 nucleotides are TGCAGCGTACAGGGTTTCGGGGCCAACGTCCTGACTTTC. Residues: CSVQGFGANVLTF.

Details on this clonotype: A much larger clone lies a single base off, so this may be a read error. This sequence joins TRBV7-2 and TRBJ1-4, with D unclear. This CDR3 region has 14 residues. Germline V gene sequence: CDR1 SGHTA, CDR2 FQGNSA. Here the CDR3 DNA reads TGTGCCAGCAGCTTATCTCTCTCTAATGAAAGACTGTTTTTT. This encodes CASSLSLSNERLFF.

The chain recombines TRBV5-1 with TRBJ2-5; TRBD1 matches 10 bases. Unmatched junction bases numbered 6, after V lost 0 bases and J lost 4 bases. CDR1 SGHRS and CDR2 YFSETQ come from the germline V gene. The CDR3 has 16 amino acids. This CDR3 is CASSLGTGTGVETQYF. CDR3 coding DNA: TGCGCCAGCAGCTTGGGGACCGGGACAGGGGTAGAGACCCAGTACTTC.

This clonotype appeared many times. The chain is built from TRBV12-3 or TRBV12-4 and TRBJ1-2; the D gene is possibly TRBD1 (6 bases). V lost 3 bases and J lost 2, with 10 bases in between. This CDR3 contains 14 residues. Written as DNA, the CDR3 is TGTGCCAGCAGTTTTAATACAGGGAACTATGGCTACACCTTC. Protein product: CASSFNTGNYGYTF.

This clonotype has a handful of counts. This chain uses TRBV19 with TRBJ1-5; maybe TRBD1 (6 bases). V gave up 5 bases and J gave up 5 bases, with 13 bases separating them. This CDR3 comprises 14 residues. From germline, CDR1 is LNHDA and CDR2 SQIVND (reference sequence). The CDR3 DNA is TGTGCCAGTAGTCCTACAGGGACGGATCAGCCCCAGCATTTT. Its protein product is CASSPTGTDQPQHF. The entire variable domain, with the rest obtained from reference TRBV19 and TRBJ1-5, is as follows: DGGITQSPKYLFRKEGQNVTLSCEQNLNHDAMYWYRQDPGQGLRLIYYSQIVNDFQKGDIAEGYSVSREKKESFPLTVTSAQKNPTAFYLCASSPTGTDQPQHFGDGTRLSIL.

The chain has TRBV29-1 and TRBJ2-7; D might be TRBD2 (7 bases). Germline V lookup: CDR1 SQVTM, CDR2 ANQGSEA. The CDR3 is 14 amino acids. Trimming removed 6 bases from V and 5 bases from J, with 20 bases in between. The CDR3 coding sequence is TGCAGCGTCAAAGGCCCGCGGGGGCGCGACGAGCAGTACTTC. Amino acid sequence: CSVKGPRGRDEQYF.

V is TRBV4-1 and J is TRBJ2-2; tentative D call: TRBD2 (5 bases). The CDR3 runs to 11 residues. CDR1 and CDR2 from the germline V gene are MGHRA and YSYEKL. Trimming cost V 5 bases and J 13 bases, with 11 bases left between them. The chain's CDR3 is CASSRERVLFF. The CDR3 coding sequence is TGCGCCAGCAGCAGGGAGAGGGTGCTGTTTTTT.

This clonotype showed up just once. The chain is built from TRBV10-2 and TRBJ2-3; D remains ambiguous. CDR1 is WSHSY and CDR2 is SAAADI in the germline V gene. The V and J ends lost 0 bases and 1 base respectively, with 17 bases between them. This CDR3 has 18 amino acids. The CDR3 DNA reads as TGCGCCAGCAGTGAGTCGAAGGGTACGCCTTGGGGCACAGATACGCAGTATTTT. Residues: CASSESKGTPWGTDTQYF.

This clonotype was seen at least ten times. The CDR3 nucleotides read TGTGCCAGCAGTACTCCGGACCGTCCGACCCAGTACTTC. Encoded protein: CASSTPDRPTQYF. This chain connects TRBV12-3 or TRBV12-4 to TRBJ2-5; D call uncertain. There are 13 residues in the CDR3. Trimming cost V 5 bases and J 7 bases, with 14 bases left between them.

V usage is TRBV28 and J usage is TRBJ2-5; 9 positions match TRBD2. The germline CDR1 and CDR2 sequences are MDHEN and SYDVKM. Trimming took 8 bases from V and 5 from J; bases not matched to a gene: 3. This CDR3 region has 12 residues. The CDR3 DNA reads as TGTGCCAGCCAGCGGGGGGCGGAGACCCAGTACTTC. This gives the protein CASQRGAETQYF.

This clonotype was seen repeatedly, ten times or more. V usage is TRBV28 and J usage is TRBJ2-5; a possible D gene is TRBD1 (5 bases). From germline, CDR1 is MDHEN and CDR2 SYDVKM. Between the trimmed V and J ends, which lost 8 bases and 2 bases, there was a span of 18 bases. The CDR3 is made up of 15 amino acids. Here the CDR3 reads CASFSRTSLQETQYF. The CDR3 DNA follows: TGTGCCAGCTTTAGCAGGACATCGCTTCAAGAGACCCAGTACTTC. Drawing the rest from reference TRBV28 and TRBJ2-5, the complete variable domain is DVKVTQSSRYLVKRTGEKVFLECVQDMDHENMFWYRQDPGLGLRLIYFSYDVKMKEKGDIPEGYSVSREKKERFSLILESASTNQTSMYLCASFSRTSLQETQYFGPGTRLLVL.

There are many counts of this clonotype. This chain links TRBV3-1 with TRBJ2-5; no firm D call. The V gene's germline CDR1 is LGHDT and CDR2 YNNKEL (reference sequence). Trimming cost V 4 bases and J 5 bases, with 17 bases left between them. The length of the CDR3 is 15 residues. For the CDR3, the DNA is TGTGCCAGCAGCCCCGCCCCCGAACGGCGGGAGACCCAGTACTTC. Protein sequence: CASSPAPERRETQYF.

Concerning this clonotype itself: A much larger clonotype is one base distant, so this may be a read error. The chain is built from TRBV27 and TRBJ1-2, with D perhaps TRBD1 (5 bases). V lost 6 bases and J 4 bases, leaving 18 bases between the germline ends. This CDR3 is built from 15 residues. Germline V gives CDR1 MNHEY, CDR2 SMNVEV (reference sequence). The CDR3, as DNA: TGTGCCAGCAGGCTAAAACGGGGGACCTTCTATGGCTACACCTTC. It translates to CASRLKRGTFYGYTF.

The V and J genes are TRBV6-2 or TRBV6-3 and TRBJ2-2; D is perhaps TRBD2 (6 bases). This CDR3 has 15 amino acids. The V gene lost 4 bases and the J gene lost 6 bases, with 15 bases spanning the gap. From germline, CDR1 is MNHEY and CDR2 SVGEGT. In DNA form, the CDR3 reads TGTGCCAGCAGTTCCCGACTAGTTTGGTCCGGGGAGCTGTTTTTT. Its protein is CASSSRLVWSGELFF.